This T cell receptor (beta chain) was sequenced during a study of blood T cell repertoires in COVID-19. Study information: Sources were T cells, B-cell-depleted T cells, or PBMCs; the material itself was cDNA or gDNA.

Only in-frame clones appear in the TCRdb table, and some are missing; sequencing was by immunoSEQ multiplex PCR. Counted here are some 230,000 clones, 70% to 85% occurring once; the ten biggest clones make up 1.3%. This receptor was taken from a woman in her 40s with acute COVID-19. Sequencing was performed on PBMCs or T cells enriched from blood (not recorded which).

CDR3 DNA: TGTGCCAGCAGTGAGGGTCCCCGGTCTGCCTCGGGAGGCTACACCTTC. Translation gives CASSEGPRSASGGYTF. The chain has TRBV6-4 and TRBJ1-2; no clear D gene. CDR3 size: 16 residues. Germline-derived CDR1 and CDR2 are MRHNA and SNTAGT. V lost 3 bases and J lost 8, with 22 bases in between.